The 18 T cell receptor beta chains in this list originate from one sample, sequenced in a study of OX40 agonist ivuxolimab in advanced cancers. Profiled with immunoSEQ multiplex PCR; TCRdb holds only in-frame clones, not every one. This table has approximately 15,000 clones, more than 85% appearing once. The sequenced sample was CD4+ or CD8+ T cells sorted from blood, obtained in a trial of the OX40 agonist ivuxolimab. All receptors come from an adult with an advanced solid tumor such as melanoma, head and neck, liver or kidney cancer.

This clone was counted a few times. This sequence joins TRBV7-8 and TRBJ1-5; D not resolved. The CDR3 runs to 16 residues. Germline V gene sequence: CDR1 SGHVS, CDR2 FQNEAQ. Deletions cut 1 base from V and 3 bases from J, with 13 bases between. The CDR3 here is CASSLVTDFVNQPQHF. Written as DNA, the CDR3 is TGTGCCAGCAGCTTAGTAACAGACTTCGTCAATCAGCCCCAGCATTTT. Full variable domain (missing parts from reference TRBV7-8 and TRBJ1-5): GAGVSQSPRYKVAKRGQDVALRCDPISGHVSLFWYQQALGQGPEFLTYFQNEAQLDKSGLPSDRFFAERPEGSVSTLKIQRTQQEDSAVYLCASSLVTDFVNQPQHFGDGTRLSIL.

The rearrangement links TRBV5-5 to TRBJ2-5; D ambiguous. This CDR3 spans 14 amino acids. From germline, CDR1 is SGHKS and CDR2 YYEKEE (reference sequence). Trimming took 3 bases from V and 1 from J, leaving 10 bases between them. CDR3 region: CASSSSRSQETQYF. The CDR3 DNA reads TGTGCCAGCAGCTCGTCCCGGTCCCAAGAGACCCAGTACTTC.

The chain has TRBV5-6 and TRBJ1-2; 7 bases line up with TRBD1. V was pared by 0 bases and J by 5 bases, with 4 bases of the junction left unmatched. Germline V gene sequence: CDR1 SGHDT, CDR2 YYEEEE. This CDR3 comprises 14 residues. In nucleotides, the CDR3 is TGTGCCAGCAGCTTGGAGGGGGCGAGGTATGGCTACACCTTC. It specifies CASSLEGARYGYTF.

This chain connects TRBV6-5 to TRBJ1-5; 7 bases fit TRBD1. The V segment lost 3 bases and the J segment 5 bases; nucleotides outside the gene matches: 10. There are 16 residues in the CDR3. Germline lookup yields CDR1 MNHEY and CDR2 SVGAGI. The CDR3 protein is CASSYPRGGLDQPQHF. CDR3 in DNA: TGTGCCAGCAGTTATCCCAGGGGGGGGCTCGATCAGCCCCAGCATTTT.

V usage is TRBV28 and J usage is TRBJ1-1; 9 bases match TRBD1. The trim removed 5 bases at V and 7 bases at J, leaving 11 bases unmatched. CDR3 length: 15 residues. Germline V gene sequence: CDR1 MDHEN, CDR2 SYDVKM. The CDR3 DNA is TGTGCCAGCAGTACGGACCACAGGGGGCGAAATGAAGCTTTCTTT. It encodes CASSTDHRGRNEAFF. Full variable domain (remainder filled in from reference TRBV28 and TRBJ1-1): DVKVTQSSRYLVKRTGEKVFLECVQDMDHENMFWYRQDPGLGLRLIYFSYDVKMKEKGDIPEGYSVSREKKERFSLILESASTNQTSMYLCASSTDHRGRNEAFFGQGTRLTVV.

The V and J genes are TRBV7-3 and TRBJ2-1, with 8 bases lining up with TRBD2. V gave up 4 bases and J gave up 8 bases; unmatched junction bases: 10. CDR1 is SGHTA and CDR2 is FQGTGA in the germline V gene. This CDR3 has 15 amino acids. The CDR3 reads CASSWAGGPWDEQFF. The CDR3 DNA is TGTGCCAGCAGCTGGGCGGGGGGCCCCTGGGATGAGCAGTTCTTC.

The gene calls are TRBV13 and TRBJ2-2; 7 nucleotides line up with TRBD2. Looked up from germline, CDR1 is PRHDT and CDR2 is FYEKMQ (reference sequence). V lost 3 bases to trimming and J lost 3 bases; unmatched junction nucleotides: 7. The CDR3 has 16 residues. The CDR3 here is CASSFAAGSDTGELFF. The CDR3, as DNA: TGTGCCAGCAGCTTTGCAGCGGGATCGGACACCGGGGAGCTGTTTTTT.

CDR3 sequence reads: CASSLPGANSPLHF. DNA for the CDR3: TGTGCCAGCAGTCTCCCTGGGGCCAATTCACCCCTCCACTTT. This chain uses TRBV28 with TRBJ1-6; TRBD1 might be the D (5 bases). Trimming removed 5 bases from V and 7 bases from J, with 12 bases in between. The CDR3 has 14 residues. Germline V gene lookup returns CDR1 MDHEN and CDR2 SYDVKM.

The chain couples TRBV10-3 to TRBJ1-1, with D possibly matching TRBD1 (5 bases). The CDR3 extends over 13 amino acids. Germline CDR1 reads ENHRY; CDR2 reads SYGVKD. Trimming took off 0 bases at V and 5 bases at J, with 7 bases between the two ends. CDR3 region: CAISESEGTEAFF. The CDR3 nucleotides are TGTGCCATCAGTGAGTCGGAGGGGACTGAAGCTTTCTTT.

The J gene is TRBJ2-3, the V gene TRBV6-5; 9 positions agree with TRBD2. The CDR3 is made up of 15 amino acids. Per the germline V gene, CDR1 is MNHEY and CDR2 is SVGAGI. J was trimmed by 3 bases and V by 5 bases; bases with no gene match: 6. In DNA form, the CDR3 reads TGTGCCAGCAGTCAGACTAGCGGAGAGACAGATACGCAGTATTTT. Encoded protein: CASSQTSGETDTQYF.

The V gene is TRBV10-3, the J gene TRBJ1-4; D is unresolved. Trimming removed 5 bases at V and 0 bases at J, with 10 bases between. The CDR3 contains 15 residues. The germline CDR1 and CDR2 sequences are ENHRY and SYGVKD. CDR3 nucleotides: TGTGCCATCAGTCCGACGGGTGCAACTAATGAAAAACTGTTTTTT. Amino acid sequence: CAISPTGATNEKLFF.

Only one count was recorded for this clone. The V gene is TRBV4-3, the J gene TRBJ1-1; tentative D call: TRBD1 (5 bases). V lost 4 bases and J 5 bases, leaving 11 bases between the germline ends. CDR1 and CDR2 from the germline V gene are LGHNA and YSLEER. The CDR3 has 13 residues. CDR3 DNA sequence: TGCGCCAGCAGCCGGGGGGAGGGGACTGAAGCTTTCTTT. Its translation: CASSRGEGTEAFF.

V usage is TRBV28 and J usage is TRBJ1-1; D call uncertain. Between the trimmed V and J ends, which lost 5 bases and 5 bases, there was a span of 12 bases. The CDR3 totals 13 residues. Looked up from germline, CDR1 is MDHEN and CDR2 is SYDVKM. In nucleotides, the CDR3 is TGTGCCAGCAGTCCGAGGGTAACAACTGAAGCTTTCTTT. Its translation: CASSPRVTTEAFF.

This chain connects TRBV28 to TRBJ2-7, with 9 nucleotides matching TRBD2. This CDR3 contains 15 residues. V lost 5 bases to trimming and J lost 5 bases; unmatched junction nucleotides: 10. CDR1 and CDR2 from the germline V gene are MDHEN and SYDVKM. In DNA form, the CDR3 reads TGTGCCAGCAGTCTACCGGGACTAGCTCTTAACGAGCAGTACTTC. Protein: CASSLPGLALNEQYF. Full variable domain (remainder filled in from reference TRBV28 and TRBJ2-7): DVKVTQSSRYLVKRTGEKVFLECVQDMDHENMFWYRQDPGLGLRLIYFSYDVKMKEKGDIPEGYSVSREKKERFSLILESASTNQTSMYLCASSLPGLALNEQYFGPGTRLTVT.

This CDR3 reads CASSYSAGANYEQYF. The CDR3 DNA reads TGTGCCAGCAGTTACTCAGCGGGAGCGAACTACGAGCAGTACTTC. V gene TRBV6-6 combines with J gene TRBJ2-7, with 8 bases fitting TRBD2. The germline gives CDR1 MNHNY, CDR2 SVGAGI (reference sequence). CDR3 length: 15 amino acids. V was pared by 0 bases and J by 3 bases, with 4 bases of the junction left unmatched.

This chain connects TRBV7-6 to TRBJ2-7; no definite D call. Germline-derived CDR1 and CDR2 are SGHVS and FNYEAQ. CDR3 size: 12 residues. The V end lost 6 bases, the J end lost 7 bases, and 13 bases lay between the germline ends. CDR3 in amino acids: CASSRTHWEQYF. Here the CDR3 DNA reads TGTGCCAGCAGTCGGACCCATTGGGAGCAGTACTTC.

A single count supports this clone. The chain recombines TRBV28 with TRBJ2-1, with D perhaps matching TRBD1 (6 bases). The CDR3 extends over 14 amino acids. The V gene's germline CDR1 is MDHEN and CDR2 SYDVKM. V was pared by 3 bases and J by 5 bases, with 11 bases between. In DNA form, the CDR3 reads TGTGCCAGCAGTTTCCCAGGGGAGCACAATGAGCAGTTCTTC. It specifies CASSFPGEHNEQFF.

This chain uses TRBV13 with TRBJ2-7; 10 bases are shared with TRBD2. Germline assignment: CDR1 PRHDT and CDR2 FYEKMQ (reference sequence). The CDR3 has 14 residues. The V and J ends lost 2 bases and 5 bases, in that order; junction bases with no gene match: 3. The CDR3 loop is CASSLRLAGDEQYF. The CDR3, as DNA: TGTGCCAGCAGCTTACGGCTAGCGGGAGACGAGCAGTACTTC.